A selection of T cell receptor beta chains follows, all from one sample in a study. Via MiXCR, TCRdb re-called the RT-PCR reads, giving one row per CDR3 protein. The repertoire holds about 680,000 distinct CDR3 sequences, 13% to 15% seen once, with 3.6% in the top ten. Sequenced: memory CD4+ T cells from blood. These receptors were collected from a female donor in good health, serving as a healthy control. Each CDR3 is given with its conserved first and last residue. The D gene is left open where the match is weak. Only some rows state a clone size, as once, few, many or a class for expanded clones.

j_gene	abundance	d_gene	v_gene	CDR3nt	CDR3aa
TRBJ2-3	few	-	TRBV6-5	TGTGCCTCCCGTAGGGCTTACGGGGGCACAGATACGCAGTATTTT	CASRRAYGGTDTQYF
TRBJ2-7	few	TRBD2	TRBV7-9	TGTGCCAGCAGCCCGCATCTAGCGGACTACGAGCAGTACTTC	CASSPHLADYEQYF
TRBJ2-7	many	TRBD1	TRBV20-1	TGCAGTGCTAGGGGGGCAGGGGGCAAAGCCTACGAGCAGTACTTC	CSARGAGGKAYEQYF
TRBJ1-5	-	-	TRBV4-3	TGCGCCAGCAGCCAAGACGTAGGGGATCAGCCCCAGCATTTT	CASSQDVGDQPQHF
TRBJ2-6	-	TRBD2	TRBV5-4	TGTGCCAGCAGCTTGGAACTAGCGGCAGGGCCGCTCTCTGGGGCCAACGTCCTGACTTTC	CASSLELAAGPLSGANVLTF
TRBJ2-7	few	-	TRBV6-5	TGTGCCAGCTCCCCTCGACAGCCGACCTACGAGCAGTACTTC	CASSPRQPTYEQYF
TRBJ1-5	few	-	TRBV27	TGTGCCAGCAGTTCGCTGTCTAGCAATCAGCCCCAGCATTTT	CASSSLSSNQPQHF
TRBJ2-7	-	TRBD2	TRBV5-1	TGCGCCAGCAGCTTGGGAGCGGGATACTCCTACGAGCAGTACTTC	CASSLGAGYSYEQYF
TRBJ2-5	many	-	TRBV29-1	TGCAGCGGGGGCGGCAGCCAAGAGACCCAGTACTTC	CSGGGSQETQYF
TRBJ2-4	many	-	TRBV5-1	TGCGCCAGCAGCCCGGGAGGGACAGGAAACATTCAGTACTTC	CASSPGGTGNIQYF
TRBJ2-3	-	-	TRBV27	TGTGCCAGCAGTCCGGACAGCCGGAATACGCAGTATTTT	CASSPDSRNTQYF